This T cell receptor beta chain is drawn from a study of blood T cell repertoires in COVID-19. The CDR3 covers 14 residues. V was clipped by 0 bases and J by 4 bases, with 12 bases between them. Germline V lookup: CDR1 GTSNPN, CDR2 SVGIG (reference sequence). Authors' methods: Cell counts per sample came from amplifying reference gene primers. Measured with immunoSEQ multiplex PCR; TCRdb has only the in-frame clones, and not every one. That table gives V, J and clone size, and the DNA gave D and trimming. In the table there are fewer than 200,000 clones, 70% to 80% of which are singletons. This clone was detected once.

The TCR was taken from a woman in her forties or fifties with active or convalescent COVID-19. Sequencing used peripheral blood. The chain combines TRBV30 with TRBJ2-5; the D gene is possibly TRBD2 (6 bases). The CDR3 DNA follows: TGTGCCTGGAGTGTCGGCGGGAATGGAGAGACCCAGTACTTC. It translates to CAWSVGGNGETQYF. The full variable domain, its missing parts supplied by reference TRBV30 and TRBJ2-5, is SQTIHQWPATLVQPVGSPLSLECTVEGTSNPNLYWYRQAAGRGLQLLFYSVGIGQISSEVPQNLSASRPQDRQFILSSKKLLLSDSGFYLCAWSVGGNGETQYFGPGTRLLVL.